This TCR beta chain was sequenced for a study of siplizumab effects on memory and regulatory T cells. A word on this clone: Its specificity is unknown.

The study, taken as a whole, reports: Researchers did not confirm the suppressive function of proliferating Tregs from siplizumab cultures. Unstimulated subsets accounted for the mapping of only a minor share of the clones that were alloreactive. Alloreactive sequences tracing back to unstimulated CD4+ memory cells fell significantly with siplizumab.

The assay looked at 95,000 to 100,000 TCR templates in each sample. Only in-frame clones appear in the TCRdb table, and some are missing; sequencing was by immunoSEQ multiplex PCR. The table records about 100,000 clones, over 90% of them present only once. The receptor was derived from a human donor in good health. The sample consisted of non-Treg CD4+ T cells sorted from blood.

The CDR3 nucleotides read TGTGCCTGGAGTGTCAATCATCAGGGCGTCGACGAAAAACTGTTTTTT. Protein: CAWSVNHQGVDEKLFF. The chain couples TRBV30 to TRBJ1-4; possibly TRBD1 for D (5 bases). The CDR3 covers 16 residues. V gave up 0 bases and J gave up 8 bases, with 19 bases separating them. Germline CDR1 and CDR2: GTSNPN and SVGIG (reference sequence).